A selection of T cell receptor beta chains follows, all from one sample in a study of T-cell memory formation after mild COVID-19. TCRdb itself ran the 5' RACE reads through MiXCR, one entry per CDR3 protein. The data hold about 150,000 distinct CDR3 sequences, with roughly 24% observed a single time. What was sequenced was PBMCs or a T cell subset sorted from them (not recorded which). The source is an adult woman who had mild COVID-19 (a few samples of this study predate the infection). Cell type and time point are not known. Each CDR3 is given with its conserved first and last residue. A D gene is named only where the DNA matches it firmly. Size values are once, few and many counts, or a class for expanded clones, and some rows have none.

cdr3_length	clone_size	j_call	d_call	v_call	cdr3_nt	cdr3_aa
17	.	TRBJ1-5	TRBD1	TRBV12-3/TRBV12-4	TGTGCCAGCAGTTTACCAGGGGCAGGGGGCGCGGATCAGCCCCAGCATTTT	CASSLPGAGGADQPQHF
14	many	TRBJ2-7	TRBD1	TRBV20-1	TGCAGTGTAGCGGAGGACAGGGGGTTGTACGAGCAGTACTTC	CSVAEDRGLYEQYF
19	many	TRBJ1-5	TRBD1	TRBV20-1	TGCAGTGCTAGAAAGGGCAGGGACAGCTTTGACGGGGGCAATCAGCCCCAGCATTTT	CSARKGRDSFDGGNQPQHF
13	.	TRBJ2-1	.	TRBV25-1	TGTGCCAGCAGTGAATATTCGGGTAGTGAGCAGTTCTTC	CASSEYSGSEQFF
14	few	TRBJ2-5	.	TRBV12-3/TRBV12-4	TGTGCCAGCAGTTTAAGTTCCGCCCAAGAGACCCAGTACTTC	CASSLSSAQETQYF
11	few	TRBJ2-2	.	TRBV29-1	TGCAGCGTTGTCACCCCCGGGGAGCTGTTTTTT	CSVVTPGELFF
12	.	TRBJ2-1	.	TRBV4-2	TGTGCCAGCAGCCCCCTTTCGGGTGAGCAGTTCTTC	CASSPLSGEQFF
17	.	TRBJ1-2	TRBD1	TRBV20-1	TGCAGTGCTAGAGATATAGACGGGACAGGGGGCGTCTATGGCTACACCTTC	CSARDIDGTGGVYGYTF
17	.	TRBJ2-1	TRBD2	TRBV20-1	TGCAGTGCGTTGCTAGCGGGGGTTGATACCTCCTACAATGAGCAGTTCTTC	CSALLAGVDTSYNEQFF
13	many	TRBJ2-3	TRBD2	TRBV6-4	TGTGCCAGCAGTGACTCGACTAGCGGGGCGCAGTATTTT	CASSDSTSGAQYF